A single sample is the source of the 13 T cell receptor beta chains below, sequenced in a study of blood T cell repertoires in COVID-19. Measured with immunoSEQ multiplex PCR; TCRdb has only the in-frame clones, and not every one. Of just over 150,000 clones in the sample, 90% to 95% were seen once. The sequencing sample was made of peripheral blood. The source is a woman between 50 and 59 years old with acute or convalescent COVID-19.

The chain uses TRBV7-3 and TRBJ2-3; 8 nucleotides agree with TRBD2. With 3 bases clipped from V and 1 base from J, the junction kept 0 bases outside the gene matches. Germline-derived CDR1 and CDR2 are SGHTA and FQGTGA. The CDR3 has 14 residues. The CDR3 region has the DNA TGTGCCAGCAGCTTCGGGGGGGGCACAGATACGCAGTATTTT. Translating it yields CASSFGGGTDTQYF.

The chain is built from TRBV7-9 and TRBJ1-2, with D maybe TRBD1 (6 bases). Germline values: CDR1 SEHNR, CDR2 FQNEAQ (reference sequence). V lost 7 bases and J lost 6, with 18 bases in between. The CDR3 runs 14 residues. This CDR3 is CASTPAEPGDGYTF. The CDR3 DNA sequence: TGTGCCAGCACCCCCGCGGAGCCAGGGGATGGCTACACCTTC. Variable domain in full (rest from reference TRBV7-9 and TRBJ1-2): DTGVSQNPRHKITKRGQNVTFRCDPISEHNRLYWYRQTLGQGPEFLTYFQNEAQLEKSRLLSDRFSAERPKGSFSTLEIQRTEQGDSAMYLCASTPAEPGDGYTFGSGTRLTVV.

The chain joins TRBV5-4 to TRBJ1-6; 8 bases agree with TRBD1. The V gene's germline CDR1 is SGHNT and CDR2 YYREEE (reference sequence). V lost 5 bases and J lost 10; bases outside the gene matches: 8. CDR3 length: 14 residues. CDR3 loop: CASRLTGVGSPLHF. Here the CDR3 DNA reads TGTGCCAGCAGACTGACAGGGGTCGGGTCACCCCTCCACTTT.

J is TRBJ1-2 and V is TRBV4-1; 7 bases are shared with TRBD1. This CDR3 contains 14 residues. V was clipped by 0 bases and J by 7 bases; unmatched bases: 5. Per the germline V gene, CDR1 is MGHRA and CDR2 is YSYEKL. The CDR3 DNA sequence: TGCGCCAGCAGCCAAGAAGCACAGGGGATTGGCTACACCTTC. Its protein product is CASSQEAQGIGYTF.

The CDR3 is CASSPWGGGNTEAFF. For the CDR3, the DNA is TGTGCCAGCAGCCCCTGGGGAGGAGGGAACACTGAAGCTTTCTTT. J is TRBJ1-1 and V is TRBV14; the D is unclear. Trimming shortened V by 4 bases and J by 1 base, and 13 bases separated the two germline ends. The CDR3 runs 15 residues. CDR1 and CDR2 (germline): SGHDN, FVKESK.

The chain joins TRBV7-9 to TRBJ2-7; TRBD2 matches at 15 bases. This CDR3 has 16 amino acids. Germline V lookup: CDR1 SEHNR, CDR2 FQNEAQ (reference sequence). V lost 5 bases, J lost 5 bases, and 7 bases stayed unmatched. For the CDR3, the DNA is TGTGCCAGCAGCCGACCCGGACTAGCGGGAGGGAACGAGCAGTACTTC. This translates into CASSRPGLAGGNEQYF.

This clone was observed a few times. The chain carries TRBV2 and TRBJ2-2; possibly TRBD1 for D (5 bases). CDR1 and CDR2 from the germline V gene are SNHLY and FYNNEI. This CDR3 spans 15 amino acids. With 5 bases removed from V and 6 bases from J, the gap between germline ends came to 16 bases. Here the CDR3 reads CASSSVTVGAGELFF. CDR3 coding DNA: TGTGCCAGCAGTTCAGTGACAGTTGGCGCCGGGGAGCTGTTTTTT.

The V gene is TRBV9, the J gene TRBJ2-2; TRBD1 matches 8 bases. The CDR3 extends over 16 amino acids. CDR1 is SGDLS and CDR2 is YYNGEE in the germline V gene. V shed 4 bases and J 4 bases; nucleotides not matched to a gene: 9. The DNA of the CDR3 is TGTGCCAGCAGCATAAGCAGGGGGCAGAGCACCGGGGAGCTGTTTTTT. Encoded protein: CASSISRGQSTGELFF.

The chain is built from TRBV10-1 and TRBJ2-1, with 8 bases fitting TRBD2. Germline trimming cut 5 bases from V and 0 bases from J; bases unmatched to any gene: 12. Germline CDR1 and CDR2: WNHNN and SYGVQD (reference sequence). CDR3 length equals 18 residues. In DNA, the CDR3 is TGCGCCAGCAGTCTCACTTCTAGCGGGCTAAGCTCCTACAATGAGCAGTTCTTC. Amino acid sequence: CASSLTSSGLSSYNEQFF.

In DNA, the CDR3 is TGTGCCACCCACTCCTCCAAAAAACCAATTAGTAGCAATCAGCCCCAGCATTTT. This codes for CATHSSKKPISSNQPQHF. The chain recombines TRBV28 with TRBJ1-5; D is uncertain. V was trimmed by 10 bases and J by 0 bases, leaving 25 bases between them. CDR1 MDHEN and CDR2 SYDVKM come from the germline V gene. This CDR3 is built from 18 residues.

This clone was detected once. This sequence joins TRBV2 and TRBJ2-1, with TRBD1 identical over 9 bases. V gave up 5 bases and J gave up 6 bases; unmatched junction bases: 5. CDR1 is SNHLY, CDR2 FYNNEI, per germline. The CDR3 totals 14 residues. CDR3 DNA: TGTGCCAGCAGTCCGGGACAGGGCCCCAATGAGCAGTTCTTC. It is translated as CASSPGQGPNEQFF. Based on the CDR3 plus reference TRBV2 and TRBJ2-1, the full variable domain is EPEVTQTPSHQVTQMGQEVILRCVPISNHLYFYWYRQILGQKVEFLVSFYNNEISEKSEIFDDQFSVERPDGSNFTLKIRSTKLEDSAMYFCASSPGQGPNEQFFGPGTRLTVL.

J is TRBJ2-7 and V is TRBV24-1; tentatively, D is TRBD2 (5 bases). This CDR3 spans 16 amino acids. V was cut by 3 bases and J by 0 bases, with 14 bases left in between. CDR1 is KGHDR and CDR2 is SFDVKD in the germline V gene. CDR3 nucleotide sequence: TGTGCCACCAGTGATCTCCCTAGCTGGAGCTCCTACGAGCAGTACTTC. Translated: CATSDLPSWSSYEQYF.

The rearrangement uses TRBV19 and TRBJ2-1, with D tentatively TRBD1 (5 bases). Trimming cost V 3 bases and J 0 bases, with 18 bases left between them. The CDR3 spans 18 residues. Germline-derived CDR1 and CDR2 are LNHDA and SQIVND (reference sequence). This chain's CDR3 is CASSIDRRLLSSYNEQFF. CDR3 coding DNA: TGTGCCAGTAGTATTGACAGACGTCTCTTAAGCTCCTACAATGAGCAGTTCTTC.